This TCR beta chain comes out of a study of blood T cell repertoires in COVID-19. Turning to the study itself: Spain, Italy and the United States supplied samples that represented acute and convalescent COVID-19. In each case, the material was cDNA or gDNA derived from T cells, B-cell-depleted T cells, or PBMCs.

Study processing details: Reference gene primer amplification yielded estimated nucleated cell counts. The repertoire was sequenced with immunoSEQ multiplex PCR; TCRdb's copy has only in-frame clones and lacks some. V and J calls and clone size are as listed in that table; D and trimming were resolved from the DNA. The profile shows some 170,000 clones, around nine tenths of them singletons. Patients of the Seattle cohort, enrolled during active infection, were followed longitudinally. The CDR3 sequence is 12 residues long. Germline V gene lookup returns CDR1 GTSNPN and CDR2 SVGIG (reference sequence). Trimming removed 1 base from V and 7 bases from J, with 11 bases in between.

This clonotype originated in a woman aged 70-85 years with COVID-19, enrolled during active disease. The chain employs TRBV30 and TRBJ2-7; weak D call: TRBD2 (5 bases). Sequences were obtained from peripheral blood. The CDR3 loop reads CAWSGAALEQYF. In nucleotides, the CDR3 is TGTGCCTGGAGTGGAGCGGCTCTTGAGCAGTACTTC. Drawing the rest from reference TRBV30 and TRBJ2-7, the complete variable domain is SQTIHQWPATLVQPVGSPLSLECTVEGTSNPNLYWYRQAAGRGLQLLFYSVGIGQISSEVPQNLSASRPQDRQFILSSKKLLLSDSGFYLCAWSGAALEQYFGPGTRLTVT.